Listed below are T cell receptor beta chains from one sample, sequenced in a study of blood T cells in healthy people across ages. TCRdb ran MiXCR on the 5' RACE reads and lists one entry per CDR3 protein. The table shows about 1,500,000 distinct CDR3 sequences, with 28% occurring only once. Sample: blood. Receptors originate from a woman younger than 45 in good health. CDR3s include the opening cysteine and the closing phenylalanine or tryptophan.

V gene	J gene	CDR3 length	CDR3 protein
TRBV18	TRBJ2-6	15	CASSPKTSGANVLTF
TRBV20-1	TRBJ1-4	15	CSAQGQGASNEKLFF
TRBV12-3/TRBV12-4	TRBJ2-3	14	CASRTGASTDTQYF
TRBV9	TRBJ2-7	16	CASSVNRGGLSDEQYF
TRBV7-2	TRBJ2-2	14	CASTRTGLTGERFF
TRBV6-4	TRBJ1-4	13	CASSETENEKRFF
TRBV6-1	TRBJ1-4	15	CASSDWVTANEKLFF
TRBV7-2	TRBJ2-3	13	CASTFYLTDTQYF
TRBV5-1	TRBJ2-1	18	CASSLGTPNQIYYNEQFF
TRBV20-1	TRBJ2-1	11	CSATLGGEQFF